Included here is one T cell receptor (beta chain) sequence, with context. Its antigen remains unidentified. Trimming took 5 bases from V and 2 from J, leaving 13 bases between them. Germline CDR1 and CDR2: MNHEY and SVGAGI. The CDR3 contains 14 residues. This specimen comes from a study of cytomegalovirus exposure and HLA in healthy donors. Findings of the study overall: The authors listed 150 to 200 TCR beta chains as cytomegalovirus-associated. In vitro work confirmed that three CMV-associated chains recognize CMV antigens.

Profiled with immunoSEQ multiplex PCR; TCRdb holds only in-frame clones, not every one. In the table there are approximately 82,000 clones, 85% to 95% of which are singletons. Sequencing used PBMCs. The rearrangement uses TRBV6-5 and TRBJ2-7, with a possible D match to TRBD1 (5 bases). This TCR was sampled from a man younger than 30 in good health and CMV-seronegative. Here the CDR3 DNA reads TGTGCCAGCAGTAGGATGCCCAGGGCCTACGAGCAGTACTTC. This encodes CASSRMPRAYEQYF.